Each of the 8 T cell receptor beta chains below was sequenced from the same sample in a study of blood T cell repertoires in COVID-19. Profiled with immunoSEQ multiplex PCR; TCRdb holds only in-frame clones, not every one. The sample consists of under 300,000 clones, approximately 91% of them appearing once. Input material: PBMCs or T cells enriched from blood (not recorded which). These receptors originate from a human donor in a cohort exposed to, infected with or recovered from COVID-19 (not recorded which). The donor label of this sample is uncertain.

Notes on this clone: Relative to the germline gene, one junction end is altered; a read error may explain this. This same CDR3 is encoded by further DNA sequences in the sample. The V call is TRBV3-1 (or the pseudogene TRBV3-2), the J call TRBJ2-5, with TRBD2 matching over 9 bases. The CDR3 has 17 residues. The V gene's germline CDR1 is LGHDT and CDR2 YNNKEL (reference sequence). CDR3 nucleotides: TGTGCCAGCAGCCCCACTCCGCGGGGGGGTCGGAAAGAAACCCAGTACTTC. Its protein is CASSPTPRGGRKETQYF.

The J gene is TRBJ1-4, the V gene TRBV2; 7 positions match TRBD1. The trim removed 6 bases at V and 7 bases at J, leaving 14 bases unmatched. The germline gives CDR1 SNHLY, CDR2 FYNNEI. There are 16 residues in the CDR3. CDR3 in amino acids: CASREAPGQIFEKLFF. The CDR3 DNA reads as TGTGCCAGCAGAGAGGCACCGGGACAGATCTTTGAAAAACTGTTTTTT.

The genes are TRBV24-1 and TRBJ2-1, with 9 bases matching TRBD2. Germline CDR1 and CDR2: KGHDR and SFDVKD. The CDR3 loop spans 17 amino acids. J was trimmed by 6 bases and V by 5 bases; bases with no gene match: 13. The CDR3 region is CATSGALAGALGNEQFF. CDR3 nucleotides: TGTGCCACCAGTGGGGCCTTAGCGGGGGCGCTGGGCAATGAGCAGTTCTTC.

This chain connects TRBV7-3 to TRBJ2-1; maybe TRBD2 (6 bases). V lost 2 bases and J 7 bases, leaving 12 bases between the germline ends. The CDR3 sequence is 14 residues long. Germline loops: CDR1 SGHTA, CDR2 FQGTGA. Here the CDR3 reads CASSLAGHKNEQFF. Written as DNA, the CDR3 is TGTGCCAGCAGCTTAGCGGGGCACAAGAATGAGCAGTTCTTC.

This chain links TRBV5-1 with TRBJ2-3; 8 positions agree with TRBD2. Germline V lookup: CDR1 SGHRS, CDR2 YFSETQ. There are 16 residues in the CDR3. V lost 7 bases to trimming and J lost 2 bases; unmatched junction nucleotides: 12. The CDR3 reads CASGGLGLVTTDTQYF. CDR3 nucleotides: TGCGCCAGCGGAGGGTTGGGACTAGTGACCACAGATACGCAGTATTTT.

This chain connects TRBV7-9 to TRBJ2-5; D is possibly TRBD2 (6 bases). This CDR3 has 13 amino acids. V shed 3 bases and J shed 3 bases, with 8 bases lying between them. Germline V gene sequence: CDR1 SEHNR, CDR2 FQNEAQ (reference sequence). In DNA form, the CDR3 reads TGTGCCAGCAGCTTCAGGGAGGAAGAGACCCAGTACTTC. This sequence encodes CASSFREEETQYF. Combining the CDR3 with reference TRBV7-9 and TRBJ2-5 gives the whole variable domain DTGVSQNPRHKITKRGQNVTFRCDPISEHNRLYWYRQTLGQGPEFLTYFQNEAQLEKSRLLSDRFSAERPKGSFSTLEIQRTEQGDSAMYLCASSFREEETQYFGPGTRLLVL.

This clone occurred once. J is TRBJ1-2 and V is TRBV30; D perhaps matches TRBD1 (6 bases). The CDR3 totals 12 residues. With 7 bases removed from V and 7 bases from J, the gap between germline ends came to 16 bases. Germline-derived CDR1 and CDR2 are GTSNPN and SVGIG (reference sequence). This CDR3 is CASRPGGRGYTF. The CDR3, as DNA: TGTGCCTCCCGGCCGGGGGGCCGTGGCTACACCTTC.

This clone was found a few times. As DNA, the CDR3 is TGCGCCAGCCAGGGGGTCCCGGGGACCTACGAGCAGTACTTC. Its translation is CASQGVPGTYEQYF. The V call is TRBV5-1, the J call TRBJ2-7, with TRBD1 matching 7 bases. CDR3 length: 14 amino acids. Germline V lookup: CDR1 SGHRS, CDR2 YFSETQ. J was trimmed by 2 bases and V by 7 bases; bases with no gene match: 9. Complete variable domain (other parts from reference TRBV5-1 and TRBJ2-7): KAGVTQTPRYLIKTRGQQVTLSCSPISGHRSVSWYQQTPGQGLQFLFEYFSETQRNKGNFPGRFSGRQFSNSRSEMNVSTLELGDSALYLCASQGVPGTYEQYFGPGTRLTVT.